Listed here are 16 T cell receptor beta chains from one sample, sequenced in a study of blood T cell repertoires in COVID-19. The method was immunoSEQ multiplex PCR; TCRdb's version includes in-frame clones alone and lacks a portion of them. The sample holds over 200,000 clones, approximately 83% seen once. Sequencing was performed on peripheral blood. Source of these receptors: a woman aged 40-49 years with active or convalescent COVID-19.

The genes are TRBV19 and TRBJ1-2; 7 bases match TRBD1. This CDR3 comprises 15 residues. V lost 1 base and J lost 6; bases outside the gene matches: 8. Per the germline V gene, CDR1 is LNHDA and CDR2 is SQIVND (reference sequence). CDR3 DNA sequence: TGTGCCAGTAGTATAGCATGGACAGGAACGGATGGCTACACCTTC. Translated: CASSIAWTGTDGYTF. The full variable domain, with the rest looked up from reference TRBV19 and TRBJ1-2, is DGGITQSPKYLFRKEGQNVTLSCEQNLNHDAMYWYRQDPGQGLRLIYYSQIVNDFQKGDIAEGYSVSREKKESFPLTVTSAQKNPTAFYLCASSIAWTGTDGYTFGSGTRLTVV.

The chain joins TRBV25-1 to TRBJ2-4; D is uncertain. The CDR3 spans 11 residues. The germline CDR1 and CDR2 sequences are MGHDK and SYGVNS. Trimming left V 9 bases short and J 9 bases short, with 12 bases between. Here the CDR3 reads CASRGVGIQYF. In DNA form, the CDR3 reads TGTGCCAGTCGCGGTGTCGGCATTCAGTACTTC.

This rearrangement joins TRBV15 to TRBJ2-5, with 10 bases fitting TRBD2. Per the germline V gene, CDR1 is LNHNV and CDR2 is YYDKDF (reference sequence). The V and J ends lost 1 base and 5 bases, in that order; junction bases with no gene match: 4. The CDR3 consists of 15 residues. The CDR3 sequence is CATSRGLGLAETQYF. Here the CDR3 DNA reads TGTGCCACCAGCAGAGGGTTGGGACTAGCGGAGACCCAGTACTTC.

V gene TRBV10-2 combines with J gene TRBJ2-2; 8 positions agree with TRBD2. The ends lost 1 base at V and 4 bases at J; junction bases unmatched: 5. CDR1 is WSHSY, CDR2 SAAADI, per germline. The CDR3 covers 16 residues. CDR3 sequence: CASSEFEREPTGELFF. CDR3 sequence (DNA): TGCGCCAGCAGTGAGTTCGAGCGGGAGCCCACCGGGGAGCTGTTTTTT.

V is TRBV18 and J is TRBJ2-5; 14 bases line up with TRBD2. V lost 0 bases to trimming and J lost 5 bases; unmatched junction nucleotides: 2. Germline CDR1 and CDR2: KGHSH and LQKENI. The CDR3 is 16 residues long. The CDR3 region is CASSPPGTSGSETQYF. The CDR3 region has the DNA TGTGCCAGCTCACCACCCGGGACTAGCGGGAGTGAGACCCAGTACTTC.

The chain combines TRBV7-9 with TRBJ1-5, with 10 positions matching TRBD1. CDR3 length: 16 residues. Germline V lookup: CDR1 SEHNR, CDR2 FQNEAQ (reference sequence). With V trimmed by 1 base and J by 4 bases, 4 bases remained unmatched. The chain's CDR3 is CASSLGMGQGNQPQHF. Written as DNA, the CDR3 is TGTGCCAGCAGCTTAGGGATGGGACAGGGGAATCAGCCCCAGCATTTT.

The chain joins TRBV3-1 (or the pseudogene TRBV3-2) to TRBJ2-3, with D possibly matching TRBD1 (6 bases). Deletions cut 5 bases from V and 0 bases from J, with 15 bases between. This CDR3 has 16 residues. Germline CDR1 reads LGHDT; CDR2 reads YNNKEL (reference sequence). The CDR3 sequence is CASSYMRTVSTDTQYF. Here the CDR3 DNA reads TGTGCCAGCAGCTACATGAGGACAGTCAGCACAGATACGCAGTATTTT.

The chain is built from TRBV6-6 and TRBJ1-4; the match to TRBD1 covers 7 bases. Germline assignment: CDR1 MNHNY and CDR2 SVGAGI (reference sequence). With 5 bases clipped from V and 3 bases from J, the junction kept 3 bases outside the gene matches. The CDR3 has 14 amino acids. CDR3 nucleotides: TGTGCCAGCAGTGAGGGACAGCCTAATGAAAAACTGTTTTTT. Translated: CASSEGQPNEKLFF.

This clone was recorded once. The chain recombines TRBV18 with TRBJ2-5, with a tentative D call TRBD1 (6 bases). The CDR3 is made up of 14 amino acids. Trimming stripped 8 bases from V and 1 base from J, with 14 bases between. From germline, CDR1 is KGHSH and CDR2 LQKENI. The DNA for the CDR3 is TGTGCCAGCAAAGGGAGCAGGGGCCAAGAGACCCAGTACTTC. As protein: CASKGSRGQETQYF.

J is TRBJ2-7 and V is TRBV7-8; maybe TRBD1 (6 bases). CDR1 is SGHVS and CDR2 is FQNEAQ in the germline V gene. V was shortened by 5 bases and J by 6 bases, with 11 bases between the two germline ends. The CDR3 covers 12 residues. This chain's CDR3 is CASSTRGGEQYF. DNA of the CDR3: TGTGCCAGCAGCACTAGAGGGGGCGAGCAGTACTTC.

This sequence joins TRBV19 and TRBJ1-5; maybe TRBD1 (5 bases). V shed 1 base and J shed 7 bases, with 14 bases lying between them. Germline lookup yields CDR1 LNHDA and CDR2 SQIVND (reference sequence). There are 15 residues in the CDR3. The CDR3 reads CASSIVGEESQPQHF. Written as DNA, the CDR3 is TGTGCCAGTAGTATAGTAGGGGAGGAAAGCCAGCCCCAGCATTTT.

V is TRBV4-3 and J is TRBJ1-6; TRBD1 matches at 9 bases. V gave up 3 bases and J gave up 9 bases; unmatched junction bases: 6. Germline values: CDR1 LGHNA, CDR2 YSLEER. The CDR3 runs to 15 residues. The chain's CDR3 is CASSHRDRAGSPLHF. CDR3 coding DNA: TGCGCCAGCAGCCACCGGGACAGGGCTGGTTCACCCCTCCACTTT.

The CDR3 region is CAISESNFYRVYNEQFF. In nucleotides, the CDR3 is TGTGCCATCAGTGAGTCGAATTTTTACAGGGTCTACAATGAGCAGTTCTTC. The chain is built from TRBV10-3 and TRBJ2-1; tentative D call: TRBD1 (6 bases). Germline V lookup: CDR1 ENHRY, CDR2 SYGVKD. This CDR3 is 17 amino acids long. The germline V and J ends were trimmed by 0 bases and 3 bases, with 15 bases remaining between them.

The chain employs TRBV28 and TRBJ2-7; possible D gene TRBD1, 6 bases. CDR1 MDHEN and CDR2 SYDVKM come from the germline V gene. The CDR3 sequence is 14 residues long. Between the trimmed V and J ends, which lost 7 bases and 6 bases, there was a span of 19 bases. The DNA for the CDR3 is TGTGCCAGCAAGCAAGGGGGACATTTCCCCGAGCAGTACTTC. As protein: CASKQGGHFPEQYF.

The chain employs TRBV29-1 and TRBJ1-3; D remains ambiguous. Germline loops: CDR1 SQVTM, CDR2 ANQGSEA. V was clipped by 6 bases and J by 5 bases, with 14 bases between them. CDR3 size: 13 residues. CDR3 sequence (DNA): TGCAGCGTGGAGGAGTCGGGTCGAAACACCATATATTTT. This gives the protein CSVEESGRNTIYF. Complete variable domain (other parts from reference TRBV29-1 and TRBJ1-3): SAVISQKPSRDICQRGTSLTIQCQVDSQVTMMFWYRQQPGQSLTLIATANQGSEATYESGFVIDKFPISRPNLTFSTLTVSNMSPEDSSIYLCSVEESGRNTIYFGEGSWLTVV.

The chain is built from TRBV5-1 and TRBJ2-7, with D possibly matching TRBD1 (8 bases). CDR1 is SGHRS and CDR2 is YFSETQ in the germline V gene. The CDR3 has 15 residues. With 2 bases removed from V and 1 base from J, the gap between germline ends came to 13 bases. This CDR3 is CASSFGQGLSYEQYF. In DNA, the CDR3 is TGCGCCAGCAGCTTTGGACAGGGACTATCCTACGAGCAGTACTTC.